This entry is about one T cell receptor (beta chain). Its antigen remains unknown. Assay: immunoSEQ multiplex PCR; the TCRdb copy retains only in-frame clones and omits some. This sample yields about 4,800 clones, of which approximately 81% are seen a single time; around 3.6% belongs to the top ten. The sample belongs to a study of PD-1 blockade in classical Hodgkin lymphoma. Regarding the study as a whole: The repertoire differences lack a defined cause, possibly disease activity or prior therapy. Researchers reported that CD4+ TCR diversity, though not CD8+, rose significantly by C4D1. Lower baseline TCR diversity marked trial partial responders and progressors.

With 1 base removed from V and 2 bases from J, the gap between germline ends came to 12 bases. The CDR3 length is 16 residues. Germline V gene data show CDR1 as SGHTA and CDR2 as FQGNSA. Described time point: cycle 4 day 1 (C4D1), after 6 weeks of nivolumab. Relapses following autologous stem cell transplantation were seen in all patients, with brentuximab vedotin exposure varying. It was by magnetic negative selection that CD4+ T cells were purified from thawed PBMCs. The patients, who had relapsed/refractory classical Hodgkin lymphoma, achieved best responses of complete response, partial response or progressive disease.

Material: CD4+ T cells from blood, obtained before the fourth cycle of nivolumab. This chain uses TRBV7-2 with TRBJ1-3; perhaps TRBD1 as D (5 bases). This TCR was sampled from a human donor with classical Hodgkin lymphoma. The CDR3 coding sequence is TGTGCCAGCAGCTTAGATGGGGCCGTCCCTGGAAACACCATATATTTT. This translates into CASSLDGAVPGNTIYF.